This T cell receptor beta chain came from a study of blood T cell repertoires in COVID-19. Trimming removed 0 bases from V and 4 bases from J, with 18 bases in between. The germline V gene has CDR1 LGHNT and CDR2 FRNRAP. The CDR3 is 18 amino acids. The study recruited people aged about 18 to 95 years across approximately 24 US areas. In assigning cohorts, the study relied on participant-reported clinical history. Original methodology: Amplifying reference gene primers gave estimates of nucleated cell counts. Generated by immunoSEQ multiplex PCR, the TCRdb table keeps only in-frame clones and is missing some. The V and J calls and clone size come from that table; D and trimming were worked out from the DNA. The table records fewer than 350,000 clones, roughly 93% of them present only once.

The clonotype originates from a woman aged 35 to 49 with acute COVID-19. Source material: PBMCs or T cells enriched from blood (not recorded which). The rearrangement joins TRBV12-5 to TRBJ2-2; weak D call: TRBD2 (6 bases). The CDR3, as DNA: TGTGCTAGTGGTTTGGTACGTTCCATAGCGGCAAGCACCGGGGAGCTGTTTTTT. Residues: CASGLVRSIAASTGELFF.